This T cell receptor (beta chain) came from a study of Ad26.COV2.S vaccination and SARS-CoV-2 variants. This sample's treatment: roughly 19 received Ad26.COV2.S at low or high dose, single or two shots; a few received placebo; per-sample allocation not given. Specimen acquisition occurred on day 63 following the initial vaccine or placebo injection. This clone was counted between two and nine times. This same CDR3 is encoded by further DNA sequences in the sample. Generated by immunoSEQ multiplex PCR, the TCRdb table keeps only in-frame clones and is missing some. The sample includes some 240,000 clones, around 90% of them seen just once. This CDR3 is built from 14 residues. V was trimmed by 2 bases and J by 4 bases, leaving 9 bases between them. Germline V gives CDR1 SEHNR, CDR2 FQNEAQ (reference sequence).

This clonotype originated in a person aged 18-60 years who received the Ad26.COV2.S COVID-19 vaccine or a placebo. The chain is built from TRBV7-9 and TRBJ1-5; weak D call: TRBD1 (6 bases). Source: peripheral blood, taken in a trial of Ad26.COV2.S vaccine versus placebo. CDR3 sequence reads: CASSLQGLNQPQHF. The CDR3 region has the DNA TGTGCCAGCAGCTTACAGGGGTTAAATCAGCCCCAGCATTTT.